This TCR beta chain was recorded in a study of monozygotic twins with inflammatory bowel disease. Every TCR library used around 3,400 ng of total RNA. TCRdb re-called the 5' RACE reads and catalogs CDR3 proteins one per entry, DNA excluded. Recorded for this sample: 150,000 to 200,000 distinct CDR3 sequences. Germline V gene lookup returns CDR1 LGHNA and CDR2 YNFKEQ. This CDR3 spans 12 amino acids. The material sequenced was blood. The clonotype originates from a human donor with ulcerative colitis or Crohn's disease, or a healthy co-twin of an affected twin (not recorded which). The chain joins TRBV4-2 to TRBJ2-1. The CDR3 sequence: CASSQANNEQFF.